Presented here are 23 T cell receptor beta chains from one specimen sequenced in a study of OX40 agonist ivuxolimab in advanced cancers. The repertoire was sequenced with immunoSEQ multiplex PCR; TCRdb's copy has only in-frame clones and lacks some. The repertoire holds approximately 45,000 clones, with approximately 91% as singletons. The sample was CD4+ or CD8+ T cells sorted from blood, taken in a trial of the OX40 agonist ivuxolimab. The receptor source for this set is an adult with an advanced solid tumor such as melanoma, head and neck, liver or kidney cancer.

The chain employs TRBV11-3 and TRBJ2-7, with D possibly matching TRBD2 (5 bases). Between the trimmed V and J ends, which lost 0 bases and 3 bases, there was a span of 12 bases. The V gene's germline CDR1 is SGHNT and CDR2 YENEEA. This CDR3 is built from 15 residues. The CDR3 loop reads CASSLEGPGSYEQYF. The DNA of the CDR3 is TGTGCCAGCAGCTTAGAGGGCCCTGGGAGCTACGAGCAGTACTTC.

The genes are TRBV6-5 and TRBJ2-1; D might be TRBD2 (6 bases). Germline values: CDR1 MNHEY, CDR2 SVGAGI. The germline V and J ends were trimmed by 0 bases and 4 bases, with 13 bases remaining between them. This CDR3 region has 16 residues. CDR3 DNA: TGTGCCAGCAGTTACTCTCCCGGGGGTATTTACAATGAGCAGTTCTTC. Protein sequence: CASSYSPGGIYNEQFF.

This chain links TRBV25-1 with TRBJ2-6; unclear D gene. This CDR3 is built from 16 residues. Between the trimmed V and J ends, which lost 0 bases and 0 bases, there was a span of 6 bases. CDR1 is MGHDK, CDR2 SYGVNS, per germline. CDR3 sequence: CASSEYLGSGANVLTF. CDR3 DNA: TGTGCCAGCAGTGAATATTTGGGCTCTGGGGCCAACGTCCTGACTTTC.

This clone has only one observation. The chain combines TRBV5-1 with TRBJ2-2, with D unresolved. In germline, CDR1 is SGHRS, CDR2 YFSETQ. V was trimmed by 5 bases and J by 8 bases, leaving 13 bases between them. The CDR3 is 13 amino acids. The CDR3 bases are TGCGCCAGCAGGACTGGTATCACGGGGGAGCTGTTTTTT. Encoded protein: CASRTGITGELFF.

This clone has a handful of counts. The rearrangement joins TRBV11-3 to TRBJ1-2; D is uncertain. The germline gives CDR1 SGHNT, CDR2 YENEEA. The CDR3 covers 11 residues. The germline V and J ends were trimmed by 5 bases and 8 bases, with 9 bases remaining between them. The CDR3 is CASSHSGGYTF. CDR3 nucleotides: TGTGCCAGCAGCCACTCAGGCGGCTACACCTTC.

The chain combines TRBV9 with TRBJ1-2; no clear D gene. V was shortened by 3 bases and J by 4 bases, with 10 bases between the two germline ends. The CDR3 runs to 13 residues. The germline V gene has CDR1 SGDLS and CDR2 YYNGEE. CDR3 loop: CASSAWGAYGYTF. For the CDR3, the DNA is TGTGCCAGCAGCGCGTGGGGTGCCTATGGCTACACCTTC.

About this clone: Distinct nucleotide sequences in the sample also encode this CDR3. The rearrangement links TRBV6-6 to TRBJ1-5; no reliable D call. The CDR3 totals 9 residues. Trimming left V 2 bases short and J 10 bases short, with 0 bases between. Looked up from germline, CDR1 is MNHNY and CDR2 is SVGAGI (reference sequence). The CDR3 bases are TGTGCCAGCAGTTACCCCCAGCATTTT. The encoded protein is CASSYPQHF.

The rearrangement links TRBV18 to TRBJ1-1, with a weak D call TRBD1 (5 bases). The length of the CDR3 is 17 residues. Between the trimmed V and J ends, which lost 3 bases and 5 bases, there was a span of 22 bases. Germline V gene data show CDR1 as KGHSH and CDR2 as LQKENI. The CDR3 sequence is CASSPLGRASGGTEAFF. DNA of the CDR3: TGTGCCAGCTCACCCCTCGGACGGGCTTCTGGGGGTACTGAAGCTTTCTTT.

Concerning this clone: The same CDR3 can be traced to other DNA sequences in this sample. The V and J genes are TRBV6-5 and TRBJ2-7, with TRBD1 as a possible D gene (7 bases). The CDR3 has 14 amino acids. Germline CDR1 reads MNHEY; CDR2 reads SVGAGI. V dropped 5 bases and J dropped 4 bases, with 15 bases sitting between them. CDR3 coding DNA: TGTGCCAGCAGTCGACAGGGAGGATCGTACGAGCAGTACTTC. Protein: CASSRQGGSYEQYF.

The DNA for the CDR3 is TGTGCCAGCAGTAGCGACAGGGGTCCCTACGAGCAGTACTTC. Encoded protein: CASSSDRGPYEQYF. The gene calls are TRBV6-5 and TRBJ2-7; 8 nucleotides align to TRBD1. Germline V gene sequence: CDR1 MNHEY, CDR2 SVGAGI. V lost 5 bases to trimming and J lost 2 bases; unmatched junction nucleotides: 5. This CDR3 region has 14 residues.

In its sample, this clone was seen once. V gene TRBV6-5 combines with J gene TRBJ2-5, with 7 bases aligning to TRBD1. V shed 6 bases, J shed 5 bases, and the junction held 0 bases outside the gene matches. Per the germline V gene, CDR1 is MNHEY and CDR2 is SVGAGI. The CDR3 sequence is 11 residues long. CDR3 sequence (DNA): TGTGCCAGCAGACAGGGGGAGACCCAGTACTTC. This sequence encodes CASRQGETQYF.

As regards this clone: The junction and the germline gene differ at one end; a read error may be behind it. The rearrangement links TRBV7-7 to TRBJ2-1, with TRBD1 identical over 9 bases. The CDR3 loop spans 13 amino acids. Germline V lookup: CDR1 SSHAT, CDR2 FNYEAQ (reference sequence). DNA for the CDR3: TGTGCTAGCAGCACGGACAGGGGATATGAGCAGTTCTTC. Translation gives CASSTDRGYEQFF.

The chain uses TRBV5-1 and TRBJ2-7, with D possibly matching TRBD2 (5 bases). Trimming left V 3 bases short and J 2 bases short, with 12 bases between. CDR1 is SGHRS and CDR2 is YFSETQ in the germline V gene. The CDR3 covers 14 residues. The CDR3 here is CASSSVALAYEQYF. CDR3 DNA: TGCGCCAGCAGCTCCGTAGCGCTAGCCTACGAGCAGTACTTC.

The chain combines TRBV9 with TRBJ2-5; D perhaps matches TRBD1 (5 bases). The CDR3 has 15 residues. Germline lookup yields CDR1 SGDLS and CDR2 YYNGEE. V lost 0 bases, J lost 4 bases, and 13 bases lay in between. CDR3 nucleotides: TGTGCCAGCAGCGTAGTTCAGGGTGGAATAGAGACCCAGTACTTC. Translated, it gives CASSVVQGGIETQYF.

CDR3 bases: TGTGCCAGTAGTATTCAACAGGGGGACAATCAGCCCCAGCATTTT. It codes for CASSIQQGDNQPQHF. V usage is TRBV19 and J usage is TRBJ1-5; TRBD1 agrees at 8 bases. The V gene's germline CDR1 is LNHDA and CDR2 SQIVND (reference sequence). V shed 3 bases, J shed 3 bases, and the junction held 4 bases outside the gene matches. The CDR3 totals 15 residues.

J is TRBJ1-2 and V is TRBV2; D unresolved. CDR3 length: 17 amino acids. Germline-derived CDR1 and CDR2 are SNHLY and FYNNEI. V shed 6 bases and J shed 5 bases, with 25 bases lying between them. CDR3 in amino acids: CASSLQHLRGWPYGYTF. The CDR3 DNA sequence: TGTGCCAGCAGCCTCCAGCATTTGAGAGGTTGGCCTTATGGCTACACCTTC.

The rearrangement joins TRBV2 to TRBJ1-2, with D unclear. Germline CDR1 is SNHLY and CDR2 is FYNNEI. Between the trimmed V and J ends, which lost 4 bases and 2 bases, there was a span of 11 bases. The CDR3 is made up of 14 amino acids. This CDR3 is CASSVEFSNYGYTF. The CDR3 DNA is TGTGCCAGCAGTGTTGAGTTTTCGAACTATGGCTACACCTTC.

The chain carries TRBV18 and TRBJ2-7; D is perhaps TRBD1 (6 bases). This CDR3 has 14 residues. CDR1 and CDR2 from the germline V gene are KGHSH and LQKENI. V was cut by 4 bases and J by 5 bases, with 15 bases left in between. The DNA for the CDR3 is TGTGCCAGCTCACTTGAACAGGGCAGCCACGAGCAGTACTTC. It is translated as CASSLEQGSHEQYF.

The CDR3, as DNA: TGTGCCAGCAGCCTACGTTGGGATCCGGTTCAAGAGACCCAGTACTTC. Encoded protein: CASSLRWDPVQETQYF. The genes are TRBV7-2 and TRBJ2-5; D ambiguous. The germline V and J ends were trimmed by 5 bases and 2 bases, with 18 bases remaining between them. CDR1 and CDR2 from the germline V gene are SGHTA and FQGNSA. The CDR3 consists of 16 residues. The entire variable domain, with the rest obtained from reference TRBV7-2 and TRBJ2-5, is as follows: GAGVSQSPSNKVTEKGKDVELRCDPISGHTALYWYRQSLGQGLEFLIYFQGNSAPDKSGLPSDRFSAERTGGSVSTLTIQRTQQEDSAVYLCASSLRWDPVQETQYFGPGTRLLVL.

The chain couples TRBV10-3 to TRBJ2-1; D is undetermined. Germline lookup yields CDR1 ENHRY and CDR2 SYGVKD. The length of the CDR3 is 12 residues. Trimming pared 3 bases from V and 6 bases from J, leaving 6 bases between. The CDR3 sequence: CAISDFRNEQFF. CDR3 nucleotides: TGTGCCATCAGTGATTTTCGCAATGAGCAGTTCTTC.

This clone showed up just a few times. The chain uses TRBV28 and TRBJ2-5; D is possibly TRBD1 (5 bases). Germline lookup yields CDR1 MDHEN and CDR2 SYDVKM. The CDR3 length is 12 residues. V lost 8 bases to trimming and J lost 5 bases, with 12 bases between them. The CDR3 DNA reads TGTGCCAGCTTTGGGGCGTTGGAGACCCAGTACTTC. It specifies CASFGALETQYF. Full variable domain (rest looked up from reference TRBV28 and TRBJ2-5): DVKVTQSSRYLVKRTGEKVFLECVQDMDHENMFWYRQDPGLGLRLIYFSYDVKMKEKGDIPEGYSVSREKKERFSLILESASTNQTSMYLCASFGALETQYFGPGTRLLVL.

V gene TRBV10-3 combines with J gene TRBJ2-1; TRBD2 matches at 10 bases. The CDR3 is made up of 17 amino acids. Germline V gives CDR1 ENHRY, CDR2 SYGVKD. With 7 bases clipped from V and 4 bases from J, the junction kept 13 bases outside the gene matches. This chain's CDR3 is CAIMGASGREGYNEQFF. The CDR3 DNA reads TGTGCCATCATGGGGGCTAGCGGGAGAGAGGGGTACAATGAGCAGTTCTTC.

This sequence joins TRBV18 and TRBJ2-6; D possibly corresponds to TRBD1 (6 bases). Germline assignment: CDR1 KGHSH and CDR2 LQKENI. Trimming left V 4 bases short and J 2 bases short, with 15 bases between. The CDR3 spans 17 residues. The CDR3 nucleotides read TGTGCCAGCTCACTCAACTTTCAGGGGACTGGGGCCAACGTCCTGACTTTC. This sequence encodes CASSLNFQGTGANVLTF.